The TCR beta chain under discussion was sequenced for a study of blood T cell repertoires in COVID-19. Study background: COVID-19 samples collected from the United States, Italy and Spain covered acute and convalescent phases. The cDNA or gDNA used as material had been derived from T cells, B-cell-depleted T cells, or PBMCs.

Authors' data handling: For nucleated cells, counts were estimated from reference gene primer amplification. Libraries were prepared by immunoSEQ multiplex PCR; TCRdb keeps only in-frame clonotypes and omits some of them. That table gives V, J and clone size, and the DNA gave D and trimming. The repertoire includes some 350,000 clones, around 90% of them detected once, and about 3.5% sits in the top ten. This CDR3 region has 13 residues. Trimming took off 2 bases at V and 8 bases at J, with 7 bases between the two ends. Per the germline V gene, CDR1 is LNHDA and CDR2 is SQIVND (reference sequence). The sample was peripheral blood. The sequence derives from a woman under 30 who had recovered from COVID-19. The chain combines TRBV19 with TRBJ1-6; D remains unclear. The CDR3, as DNA: TGTGCCAGTAGTATATATCGTGATTCACCCCTCCACTTT. This sequence encodes CASSIYRDSPLHF. Drawing the rest from reference TRBV19 and TRBJ1-6, the complete variable domain is DGGITQSPKYLFRKEGQNVTLSCEQNLNHDAMYWYRQDPGQGLRLIYYSQIVNDFQKGDIAEGYSVSREKKESFPLTVTSAQKNPTAFYLCASSIYRDSPLHFGNGTRLTVT.